Each of the 3 T cell receptor beta chains below was sequenced from the same sample in a study of control samples from healthy donors and cancer patients. The repertoire was sequenced with immunoSEQ multiplex PCR; TCRdb's copy has only in-frame clones and lacks some. The sample includes roughly 200,000 clones. Sequenced: blood. The receptors come from a woman in her 30s in good health.

V is TRBV28 and J is TRBJ1-1; D may be TRBD1 (5 bases). This CDR3 is built from 13 residues. The germline V and J ends were trimmed by 4 bases and 10 bases, with 16 bases remaining between them. CDR1 is MDHEN, CDR2 SYDVKM, per germline. Here the CDR3 reads CASSSGHARGAFF. In nucleotides, the CDR3 is TGTGCCAGCAGTTCCGGACATGCCCGAGGAGCTTTCTTT.

The chain is built from TRBV2 and TRBJ2-5; 7 bases are shared with TRBD2. With 4 bases clipped from V and 4 bases from J, the junction kept 9 bases outside the gene matches. This CDR3 region has 15 residues. Germline CDR1 reads SNHLY; CDR2 reads FYNNEI. The CDR3, as DNA: TGTGCCAGCAGTGTTTTGGGGGGGATCGCAGAGACCCAGTACTTC. Its translation is CASSVLGGIAETQYF.

V gene TRBV5-1 combines with J gene TRBJ1-3; D call uncertain. This CDR3 comprises 15 residues. Per germline, CDR1 SGHRS and CDR2 YFSETQ. Trimming took 0 bases from V and 4 from J, leaving 11 bases between them. CDR3 protein: CASSLALSGGNTIYF. CDR3 coding DNA: TGCGCCAGCAGCTTGGCCCTCTCCGGCGGAAACACCATATATTTT.